The next 18 T cell receptor beta chains were all read from a single sample in a study of blood T cells in healthy people across ages. Next came a second PCR, run for about 7 to 12 cycles, which used a sample-barcoded 5' primer along with a J-beta primer mix. MiXCR, run by TCRdb on the 5' RACE reads, gives a single entry per CDR3 protein. This repertoire shows hundreds of thousands of distinct CDR3 sequences, around 43% found once; its top ten account for 30%. Sequenced input: blood. Source of these receptors: an elderly man in good health.

The genes are TRBV20-1 and TRBJ2-5; the match to TRBD1 covers 8 bases. Germline lookup yields CDR1 DFQATT and CDR2 SNEGSKA (reference sequence). The CDR3 extends over 13 amino acids. V gave up 5 bases and J gave up 2 bases; unmatched junction bases: 4. The CDR3, as DNA: TGCAGTGCTGATTGGACAGGGCAAGAGACCCAGTACTTC. It specifies CSADWTGQETQYF.

This clonotype has only a few counts. The chain links TRBV6-5 to TRBJ2-3; no clear D. Trimming cost V 1 base and J 8 bases, with 4 bases left between them. The CDR3 runs to 11 residues. Germline values: CDR1 MNHEY, CDR2 SVGAGI. CDR3 sequence reads: CASSYLGTQYF. The CDR3 nucleotides are TGTGCCAGCAGTTACTTGGGTACGCAGTATTTT.

V gene TRBV7-9 combines with J gene TRBJ1-5; unclear D gene. The CDR3 loop spans 14 amino acids. Germline loops: CDR1 SEHNR, CDR2 FQNEAQ (reference sequence). V lost 5 bases to trimming and J lost 5 bases, with 13 bases between them. CDR3 in amino acids: CASSPLGSYQPQHF. Written as DNA, the CDR3 is TGTGCCAGCAGCCCCTTGGGATCATATCAGCCCCAGCATTTT.

This sequence joins TRBV6-1 and TRBJ2-2; 8 bases match TRBD1. The CDR3 loop spans 15 amino acids. Trimming at V came to 6 bases and at J to 5 bases, leaving 8 bases not matched to a gene. Germline CDR1 reads MNHNS; CDR2 reads SASEGT. The CDR3 spells CASRTEDRVTGELFF. The CDR3 bases are TGTGCCAGCAGAACCGAGGACAGGGTAACCGGGGAGCTGTTTTTT.

The V gene is TRBV6-5, the J gene TRBJ1-4, with TRBD1 matching 7 bases. Germline V lookup: CDR1 MNHEY, CDR2 SVGAGI. The CDR3 extends over 17 amino acids. With 4 bases clipped from V and 8 bases from J, the junction kept 16 bases outside the gene matches. The CDR3 DNA sequence: TGTGCCAGCAGTTTTCTCTTCTCCGGGACAGCGGAGGAAAAACTGTTTTTT. Translated, it gives CASSFLFSGTAEEKLFF.

The chain links TRBV6-2 or TRBV6-3 to TRBJ2-5; D not certain. Germline V gene data show CDR1 as MNHEY and CDR2 as SVGEGT. V shed 7 bases and J shed 3 bases, with 9 bases lying between them. There are 12 residues in the CDR3. The CDR3 spells CASKGSKETQYF. The CDR3 coding sequence is TGTGCCAGCAAGGGAAGTAAAGAGACCCAGTACTTC.

In its sample, this clonotype was seen a few times. The chain has TRBV27 and TRBJ2-6, with D unclear. Germline CDR1 is MNHEY and CDR2 is SMNVEV (reference sequence). The CDR3 is 13 residues long. V gave up 8 bases and J gave up 2 bases, with 7 bases separating them. CDR3 sequence (DNA): TGTGCCAGCGGGTCCCCTGGGGCCAACGTCCTGACTTTC. Amino acids: CASGSPGANVLTF.

The V and J genes are TRBV7-6 and TRBJ1-5; D perhaps matches TRBD1 (5 bases). The CDR3 covers 16 residues. V was shortened by 1 base and J by 7 bases, with 17 bases between the two germline ends. Germline CDR1 reads SGHVS; CDR2 reads FNYEAQ. CDR3 coding DNA: TGTGCCAGCAGCTTAGGCCCGGCGGGGGGTAACCAGCCCCAGCATTTT. Protein sequence: CASSLGPAGGNQPQHF. The full variable domain, its missing parts supplied by reference TRBV7-6 and TRBJ1-5, is GAGVSQSPRYKVTKRGQDVALRCDPISGHVSLYWYRQALGQGPEFLTYFNYEAQQDKSGLPNDRFSAERPEGSISTLTIQRTEQRDSAMYRCASSLGPAGGNQPQHFGDGTRLSIL.

V usage is TRBV20-1 and J usage is TRBJ2-3; 7 bases are shared with TRBD1. CDR1 and CDR2 (germline): DFQATT, SNEGSKA (reference sequence). V lost 6 bases to trimming and J lost 3 bases; unmatched junction nucleotides: 9. This CDR3 has 14 residues. The CDR3 sequence is CSANRDRETDTQYF. The DNA of the CDR3 is TGCAGTGCAAACCGGGACAGAGAGACAGATACGCAGTATTTT.

This clonotype was seen a few times. This sequence joins TRBV20-1 and TRBJ1-2; 10 bases agree with TRBD1. The CDR3 covers 15 residues. The J segment lost 6 bases and the V segment lost 4 bases, leaving 11 bases of the junction unmatched. Germline assignment: CDR1 DFQATT and CDR2 SNEGSKA (reference sequence). This CDR3 reads CSATTRGTGENGYTF. The CDR3 nucleotides read TGCAGTGCTACAACCAGGGGGACAGGGGAAAATGGCTACACCTTC.

The CDR3 coding sequence is TGTGCCAGCCGTTCATTAGCGGGGCTTACTAGCACAGATACGCAGTATTTT. Protein product: CASRSLAGLTSTDTQYF. The J gene is TRBJ2-3, the V gene TRBV27; 8 bases are shared with TRBD2. Germline-derived CDR1 and CDR2 are MNHEY and SMNVEV (reference sequence). This CDR3 is built from 17 residues. The junction had 13 bases not matched to a gene; V was cut back by 8 bases and J by 0 bases.

A few counts support this clonotype. The chain couples TRBV4-2 to TRBJ2-5; D might be TRBD2 (6 bases). Germline V gives CDR1 LGHNA, CDR2 YNFKEQ. CDR3 length: 13 amino acids. V was clipped by 1 base and J by 11 bases, with 14 bases between them. Here the CDR3 DNA reads TGTGCCAGCAGCCAAGTCGGGGGTAATGAGCAGTACTTC. Protein: CASSQVGGNEQYF.

V and J are TRBV2 and TRBJ2-5; no firm D call. Germline CDR1 reads SNHLY; CDR2 reads FYNNEI. The V and J ends lost 7 bases and 7 bases respectively, with 13 bases between them. The CDR3 contains 12 residues. In DNA form, the CDR3 reads TGTGCCAGCAACGGCCAGGCATGGACCCAGTACTTC. Its protein is CASNGQAWTQYF.

This clonotype came up a few times. Here the CDR3 reads CASSYRPTDEQYF. The DNA of the CDR3 is TGTGCCAGCAGTTACCGGCCGACGGACGAGCAGTACTTC. The chain joins TRBV6-2 or TRBV6-3 to TRBJ2-7; unclear D gene. The CDR3 loop spans 13 amino acids. Per germline, CDR1 MNHEY and CDR2 SVGEGT. The ends were cut back, 2 bases at V and 5 bases at J, with 10 bases in the middle.

The chain couples TRBV7-2 to TRBJ1-6; D perhaps matches TRBD1 (5 bases). This CDR3 region has 14 residues. Germline assignment: CDR1 SGHTA and CDR2 FQGNSA. With 5 bases removed from V and 8 bases from J, the gap between germline ends came to 13 bases. CDR3 in DNA: TGTGCCAGCAGCCGGGACCCGGCTTATTCACCCCTCCACTTT. Residues: CASSRDPAYSPLHF.

This clonotype was counted only a few times. The chain has TRBV7-8 and TRBJ2-7, with D unresolved. Germline CDR1 SGHVS, CDR2 FQNEAQ. This CDR3 has 18 residues. V dropped 1 base and J dropped 0 bases, with 19 bases sitting between them. The CDR3 coding sequence is TGTGCCAGCAGCTTAGTCCTCAGTCGATCCGAGAGCTCCTACGAGCAGTACTTC. This gives the protein CASSLVLSRSESSYEQYF. The complete variable domain, with remaining parts taken from reference TRBV7-8 and TRBJ2-7, reads GAGVSQSPRYKVAKRGQDVALRCDPISGHVSLFWYQQALGQGPEFLTYFQNEAQLDKSGLPSDRFFAERPEGSVSTLKIQRTQQEDSAVYLCASSLVLSRSESSYEQYFGPGTRLTVT.

The chain links TRBV14 to TRBJ2-5, with D unclear. V was clipped by 0 bases and J by 11 bases, with 13 bases between them. CDR1 is SGHDN and CDR2 is FVKESK in the germline V gene. The CDR3 is 13 residues long. CDR3 amino acids: CASSQELYNEQYF. CDR3 in DNA: TGTGCCAGCAGCCAAGAGCTTTACAATGAGCAGTACTTC.

With regard to this clonotype: Compared with germline, one end of the junction differs, possibly owing to a read error. The V call is TRBV11-3, the J call TRBJ2-7, with a possible D match to TRBD2 (5 bases). The J call may be in error: the DNA end matches TRBJ2-5 better. Germline V CDR1 and CDR2: SGHNT, YENEEA. The CDR3 contains 14 residues. The CDR3 DNA follows: TGTGCCTGCAGCTTAGATGAGGGATCGGAGACCCAGTACTTC. Protein sequence: CACSLDEGSETQYF.